This T cell receptor (beta chain) derives from a study of blood T cells in healthy people across ages. Regarding the study as a whole: Comparison with aged donors showed that long-lived donors had more naive CD4+ cells and higher diversity.

A second 7 to 11 cycle PCR used barcoded and J-beta primers. TCRdb analysed the 5' RACE reads with MiXCR anew, one entry per CDR3 protein. This table holds around 1,000,000 distinct CDR3 sequences, approximately 25% found once. This clonotype was observed a few times. Its antigen remains unknown. This same sample was also taken into another study, of T cells of mothers and their children.

The origin of this receptor is a girl aged 2 to 9 in good health. The material sequenced was blood.

This CDR3 reads CASRDPSGGQETQYF. CDR3 DNA: TGTGCCAGCAGGGACCCTAGCGGGGGGCAAGAGACCCAGTACTTC. The V call is TRBV6-2 or TRBV6-3, the J call TRBJ2-5; TRBD2 matches 11 bases. The CDR3 contains 15 residues. Germline assignment: CDR1 MNHEY and CDR2 SVGEGT. V trimming: 6 bases; J trimming: 2 bases; junction bases outside the gene matches: 5.